This T cell receptor (beta chain) was obtained from a study of technical replicates of blood from a few donors. The assay was immunoSEQ multiplex PCR, and TCRdb's table has in-frame clones only and misses some. The data contain approximately 79,000 clones, approximately 95% of them seen just once; the ten biggest clones take up 0.25%. Germline V gene sequence: CDR1 GTSNPN, CDR2 SVGIG (reference sequence). V lost 1 base to trimming and J lost 0 bases; unmatched junction nucleotides: 0. This CDR3 region has 14 residues. The sequence derives from a human donor in good health. The rearrangement joins TRBV30 to TRBJ1-2, with 9 positions matching TRBD1. The source material was T cells isolated from PBMCs. The CDR3 loop is CAWSGQGANYGYTF. DNA of the CDR3: TGTGCCTGGAGTGGACAGGGGGCTAACTATGGCTACACCTTC.